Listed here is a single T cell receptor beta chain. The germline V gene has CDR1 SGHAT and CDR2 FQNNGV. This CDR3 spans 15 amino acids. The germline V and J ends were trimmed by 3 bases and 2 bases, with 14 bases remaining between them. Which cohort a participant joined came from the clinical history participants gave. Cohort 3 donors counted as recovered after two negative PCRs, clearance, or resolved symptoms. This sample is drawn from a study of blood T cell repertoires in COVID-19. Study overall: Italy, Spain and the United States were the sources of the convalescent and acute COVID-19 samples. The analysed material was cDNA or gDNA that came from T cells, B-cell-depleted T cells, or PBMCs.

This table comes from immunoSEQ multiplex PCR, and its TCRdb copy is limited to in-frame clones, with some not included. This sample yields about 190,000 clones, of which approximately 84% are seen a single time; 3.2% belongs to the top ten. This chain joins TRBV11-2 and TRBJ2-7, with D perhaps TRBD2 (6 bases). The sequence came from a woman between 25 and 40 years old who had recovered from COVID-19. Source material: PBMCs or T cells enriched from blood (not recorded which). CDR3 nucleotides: TGTGCCAGCAGCTTGTGGGGACTTCCAACCTACGAGCAGTACGTC. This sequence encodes CASSLWGLPTYEQYV.